This TCR beta chain was obtained from a study of blood T cell repertoires in COVID-19. Whole-study context: COVID-19 samples collected from the United States, Italy and Spain covered acute and convalescent phases.

Original data processing: Reference gene primer amplification gave estimated nucleated cell counts. Generated by immunoSEQ multiplex PCR, the TCRdb table keeps only in-frame clones and is missing some. The DNA gave D and trimming, while V, J and clone size come from that table. The sample shows about 220,000 clones, more than 80% of them seen only once. The study recruited people aged roughly 18 to 95 years across under 25 US areas. Each participant's cohort was designated according to participant-reported clinical history. Germline values: CDR1 WSHSY, CDR2 SAAADI. The CDR3 contains 14 residues. V dropped 6 bases and J dropped 4; count of bases not matched to a gene: 6.

Source material: PBMCs or T cells enriched from blood (not recorded which). The chain recombines TRBV10-2 with TRBJ1-1; 9 nucleotides agree with TRBD1. This TCR was recovered from a young woman in a cohort exposed to, infected with or recovered from COVID-19 (not recorded which). The CDR3 loop reads CASSPSTGGTEAFF. The DNA for the CDR3 is TGCGCCAGCAGCCCCTCGACAGGGGGCACTGAAGCTTTCTTT.